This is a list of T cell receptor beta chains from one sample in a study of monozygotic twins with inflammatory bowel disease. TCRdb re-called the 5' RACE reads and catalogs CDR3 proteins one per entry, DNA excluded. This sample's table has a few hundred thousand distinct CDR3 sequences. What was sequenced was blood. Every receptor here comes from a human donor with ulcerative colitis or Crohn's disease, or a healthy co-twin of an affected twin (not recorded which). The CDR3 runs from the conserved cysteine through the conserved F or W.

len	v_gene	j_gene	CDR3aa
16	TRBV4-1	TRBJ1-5	CASSQGPGQVNQPQHF
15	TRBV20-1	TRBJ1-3	CSARDGRISGNTIYF
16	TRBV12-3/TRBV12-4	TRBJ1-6	CASSPKDRGFNSPLHF
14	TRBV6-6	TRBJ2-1	CASSYTAVYNEQFF
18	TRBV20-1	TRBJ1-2	CSATLTLNLPLAGYGYTF
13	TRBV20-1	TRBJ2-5	CSPRGGAQETQYF
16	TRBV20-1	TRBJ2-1	CSARSDATSSYNEQFF
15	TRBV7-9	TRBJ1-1	CASSSFWGMNTEAFF
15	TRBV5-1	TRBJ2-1	CASSLTGTRGNEQFF
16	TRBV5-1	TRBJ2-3	CASRYLGGASADTQYF
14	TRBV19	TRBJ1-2	CASSKGPVIYGYTF
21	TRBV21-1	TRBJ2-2	CASSTRASCTNQDPNTGELFF
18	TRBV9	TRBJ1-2	CASSEGGQAGLTNYGYTF
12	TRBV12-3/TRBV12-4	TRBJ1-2	CASSRIQGGYTF
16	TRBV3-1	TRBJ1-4	CASSPGRIATNEKLFF
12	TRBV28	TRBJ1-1	CASSLWVTEAFF
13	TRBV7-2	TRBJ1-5	CASSWTGYQPQHF
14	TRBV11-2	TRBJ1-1	CASSRTGAITEAFF
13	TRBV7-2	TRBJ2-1	CASSGGGRNEQFF
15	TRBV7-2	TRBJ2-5	CASSLIRGTLETQYF
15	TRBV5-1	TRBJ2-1	CASSFLGDSYNEQFF
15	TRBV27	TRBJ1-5	CASSPRWGSRQPQHF
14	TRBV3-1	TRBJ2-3	CASSQEGIPDTQYF
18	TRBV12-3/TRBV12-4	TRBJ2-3	CASSIGKGQRGVADTQYF
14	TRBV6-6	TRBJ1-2	CASSYSQGALGYTF
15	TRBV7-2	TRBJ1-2	CASSYRDGGSYGYTF
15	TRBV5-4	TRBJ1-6	CASSPHGASPSPLHF
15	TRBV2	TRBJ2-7	CASRKTSGGALEQYF
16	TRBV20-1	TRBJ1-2	CSARPPDRATIYGYTF
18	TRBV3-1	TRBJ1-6	CASSQPDGGRPGSSPLHF
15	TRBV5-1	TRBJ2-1	CASSPGGGLVNEQFF
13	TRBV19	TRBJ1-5	CASSPTGVQPQHF
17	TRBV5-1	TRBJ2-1	CASSYELAGGTYNEQFF
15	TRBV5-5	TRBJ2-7	CASSHPGTGNHEQYF
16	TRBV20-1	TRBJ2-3	CSAAGSGQGSPDTQYF
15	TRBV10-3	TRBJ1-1	CAISAGQGSNTEAFF
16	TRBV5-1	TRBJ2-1	CASSLWAGADYNEQFF
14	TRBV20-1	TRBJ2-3	CSARAGSRTDTQYF
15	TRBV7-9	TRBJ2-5	CASSLPLAGQETQYF
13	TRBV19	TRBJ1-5	CASSKQGNQPQHF
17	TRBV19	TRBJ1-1	CASSRDRVEKRRTEAFF
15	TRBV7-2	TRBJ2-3	CASSWTGQSTDTQYF
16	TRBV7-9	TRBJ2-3	CASSLSASGRGDTQYF
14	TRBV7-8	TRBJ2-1	CASSSGLADNEQFF
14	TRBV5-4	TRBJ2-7	CASGRDRGPYEQYF
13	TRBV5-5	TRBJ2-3	CASRQPGSGEQYF
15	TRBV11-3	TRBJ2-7	CASSFGGTYTYEQYF
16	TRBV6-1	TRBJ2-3	CASRAGTNPSTDTQYF
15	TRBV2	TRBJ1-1	CASKPPGGARPEAFF
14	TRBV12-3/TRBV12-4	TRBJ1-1	CASSLEERRMGAFF
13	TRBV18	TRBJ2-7	CASSADSMSEQYF